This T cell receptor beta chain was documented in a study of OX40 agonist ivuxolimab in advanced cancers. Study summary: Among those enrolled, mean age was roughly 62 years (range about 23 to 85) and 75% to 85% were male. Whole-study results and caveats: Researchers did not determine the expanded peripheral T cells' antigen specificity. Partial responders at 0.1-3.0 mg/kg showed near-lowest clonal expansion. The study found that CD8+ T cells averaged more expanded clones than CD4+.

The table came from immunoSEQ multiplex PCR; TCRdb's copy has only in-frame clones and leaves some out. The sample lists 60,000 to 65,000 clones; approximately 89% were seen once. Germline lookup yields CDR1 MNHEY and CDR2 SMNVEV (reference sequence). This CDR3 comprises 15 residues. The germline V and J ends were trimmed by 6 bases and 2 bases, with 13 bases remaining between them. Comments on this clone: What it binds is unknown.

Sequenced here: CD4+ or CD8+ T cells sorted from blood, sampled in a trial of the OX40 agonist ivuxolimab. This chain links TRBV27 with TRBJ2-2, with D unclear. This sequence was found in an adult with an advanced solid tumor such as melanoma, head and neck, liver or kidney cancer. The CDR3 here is CASSVDLINTGELFF. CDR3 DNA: TGTGCCAGCAGCGTGGACCTTATAAACACCGGGGAGCTGTTTTTT.